This is a list of T cell receptor beta chains from one sample in a study of blood T cell repertoires in COVID-19. Clones were read by immunoSEQ multiplex PCR, and TCRdb kept only the in-frame ones, dropping some. The data show around 53,000 clones, about four fifths seen once. Sequenced sample: peripheral blood. Every receptor here comes from a man between 70 and 80 years old with active COVID-19. The CDR3 runs from the conserved cysteine through the conserved F or W. A D gene is named only where the DNA matches it firmly. Clone size is not always given. Where it is, it says once, few, many or a class for expanded clones.

v_gene: TRBV4-1; abundance: NA; d_gene: TRBD2; j_gene: TRBJ2-2; CDR3nt: TGCGCCAGCAGCCAAGGAGGACTAGCGGGAGTCGGAACCGGGGAGCTGTTTTTT; CDR3aa: CASSQGGLAGVGTGELFF
v_gene: TRBV4-1; abundance: few; d_gene: TRBD1; j_gene: TRBJ2-2; CDR3nt: TGCGCCAGCAGCCAAGAACCAGGGGGCGTCACCGGGGAGCTGTTTTTT; CDR3aa: CASSQEPGGVTGELFF
v_gene: TRBV5-1; abundance: NA; d_gene: NA; j_gene: TRBJ2-1; CDR3nt: TGCGCCAGCAGCTTGGGAGGTGTAAATGAGCAGTTCTTC; CDR3aa: CASSLGGVNEQFF
v_gene: TRBV5-4; abundance: NA; d_gene: TRBD1; j_gene: TRBJ1-4; CDR3nt: TGTGCCAGCAGCTTACAGGGGGCTGAAAAACTGTTTTTT; CDR3aa: CASSLQGAEKLFF
v_gene: TRBV4-1; abundance: few; d_gene: TRBD2; j_gene: TRBJ2-2; CDR3nt: TGCGCCAGCAGCCAAGAAGAGCGGGAGGGCACCGGGGAGCTGTTTTTT; CDR3aa: CASSQEEREGTGELFF
v_gene: TRBV9; abundance: NA; d_gene: TRBD2; j_gene: TRBJ2-3; CDR3nt: TGTGCCAGCAGCGTGACTAGCGGCTCTGGGGATACGCAGTATTTT; CDR3aa: CASSVTSGSGDTQYF
v_gene: TRBV4-3; abundance: few; d_gene: NA; j_gene: TRBJ2-7; CDR3nt: TGCGCCAGCAGCCAAGAACGGGGGAGTGGCTACGAGCAGTACTTC; CDR3aa: CASSQERGSGYEQYF
v_gene: TRBV6-2/TRBV6-3; abundance: NA; d_gene: TRBD2; j_gene: TRBJ2-1; CDR3nt: TGTGCCAGCAGTTATTCTAGCGGGAGACGAAACAATGAGCAGTTCTTC; CDR3aa: CASSYSSGRRNNEQFF
v_gene: TRBV2; abundance: NA; d_gene: NA; j_gene: TRBJ2-2; CDR3nt: TGTGCCACTACCGGGGACTCGCTAAGAGGGACCGGGGAGCTGTTTTTT; CDR3aa: CATTGDSLRGTGELFF
v_gene: TRBV7-9; abundance: NA; d_gene: TRBD1; j_gene: TRBJ1-2; CDR3nt: TGTGCCAGCAGCTCAGACAGGGGTCTCTATGGCTACACCTTC; CDR3aa: CASSSDRGLYGYTF
v_gene: TRBV7-6; abundance: NA; d_gene: TRBD2; j_gene: TRBJ2-1; CDR3nt: TGTGCCAGCAGCTCCCACAGACTAGCGGGAGGGGACAATGAGCAGTTCTTC; CDR3aa: CASSSHRLAGGDNEQFF
v_gene: TRBV21-1; abundance: NA; d_gene: NA; j_gene: TRBJ2-4; CDR3nt: TGTGCCAGCAGCCCTCGGACAGGGAAGAGACTAGCCAAAAACATTCAGTACTTC; CDR3aa: CASSPRTGKRLAKNIQYF
v_gene: TRBV21-1; abundance: NA; d_gene: NA; j_gene: TRBJ2-2; CDR3nt: TGTGCCAGCAGCAACCAAAAGCGCATCACAGGTCCGGGCGGGGAGCTGTTTTTT; CDR3aa: CASSNQKRITGPGGELFF
v_gene: TRBV7-8; abundance: NA; d_gene: NA; j_gene: TRBJ2-3; CDR3nt: TGTGCCAGCAGAGAGCTGGGCACAGATACGCAGTATTTT; CDR3aa: CASRELGTDTQYF
v_gene: TRBV7-7; abundance: NA; d_gene: TRBD1; j_gene: TRBJ2-5; CDR3nt: TGTGCTAGCAGCTTAGGGGGACAGGGGCAAGAGACCCAGTACTTC; CDR3aa: CASSLGGQGQETQYF
v_gene: TRBV14; abundance: NA; d_gene: TRBD1; j_gene: TRBJ2-2; CDR3nt: TGTGCCAGCAGCCCGATTCCGGGACAGGGGACCTACACCGGGGAGCTGTTTTTT; CDR3aa: CASSPIPGQGTYTGELFF
v_gene: TRBV5-1; abundance: NA; d_gene: NA; j_gene: TRBJ1-4; CDR3nt: TGCGCCAGCAGCTTGGCCGGGATTGCAACTAATGAAAAACTGTTTTTT; CDR3aa: CASSLAGIATNEKLFF
v_gene: TRBV9; abundance: NA; d_gene: TRBD1; j_gene: TRBJ2-7; CDR3nt: TGTGCCAGCAGCTCCCCAAGGGGACAGGGCTCCAACGAGCAGTACTTC; CDR3aa: CASSSPRGQGSNEQYF
v_gene: TRBV7-8; abundance: few; d_gene: NA; j_gene: TRBJ1-1; CDR3nt: TGTGCCAGCAGCTTGGGGGGGAGGAACACTGAAGCTTTCTTT; CDR3aa: CASSLGGRNTEAFF
v_gene: TRBV4-3; abundance: NA; d_gene: NA; j_gene: TRBJ2-3; CDR3nt: TGCGCCAGCAGCCAGTCGCTCTTGAGGGGGGATACGCAGTATTTT; CDR3aa: CASSQSLLRGDTQYF
v_gene: TRBV7-8; abundance: NA; d_gene: NA; j_gene: TRBJ2-1; CDR3nt: TGTGCCAGCAGCCAGAGCGGGTGGAGATACAATGAGCAGTTCTTC; CDR3aa: CASSQSGWRYNEQFF
v_gene: TRBV18; abundance: NA; d_gene: TRBD1; j_gene: TRBJ2-7; CDR3nt: TGTGCCAGCTCACCAAGGGGGACAGGAAAATACGAGCAGTACTTC; CDR3aa: CASSPRGTGKYEQYF
v_gene: TRBV19; abundance: few; d_gene: TRBD2; j_gene: TRBJ2-3; CDR3nt: TGTGCCAGTAGTATGATGCTAGCGGGCACAGATACGCAGTATTTT; CDR3aa: CASSMMLAGTDTQYF